This TCR beta chain was sequenced during a study of shared clonotypes between healthy human individuals. Germline V gene sequence: CDR1 LNHDA, CDR2 SQIVND (reference sequence). V dropped 10 bases and J dropped 6; count of bases not matched to a gene: 11. The CDR3 extends over 14 amino acids. Naive CD8 cells, CD45RO-negative and positively selected for CCR7, excluded terminally differentiated effector memory CD45RA+ cells. Assay used: immunoSEQ multiplex PCR; TCRdb lists only in-frame clones, some missing. In the table there are nearly 600,000 clones, 95% to 96% of which are singletons. What was sequenced was naive CD8+ T cells sorted from blood. The J gene is TRBJ1-2, the V gene TRBV19; 10 nucleotides line up with TRBD1. The clonotype comes from a woman between 25 and 40 years old in good health. CDR3 in DNA: TGTGCCATTGAAGACAGGGGGCACGGGGATGGCTACACCTTC. Translating it yields CAIEDRGHGDGYTF.